This T cell receptor (beta chain) came from a study of blood T cell repertoires in COVID-19. V dropped 7 bases and J dropped 8; count of bases not matched to a gene: 10. This CDR3 is 13 amino acids long. Germline lookup yields CDR1 MNHEY and CDR2 SVGAGI. Authors' methods: Amplified reference gene primers provided the basis for estimating nucleated cell counts. Some clones are missing from TCRdb's copy, which holds only in-frame ones; the method was immunoSEQ multiplex PCR. The V and J calls and the clone size are those of that table, but D and trimming were determined from the DNA. The sample includes about 270,000 clones, 80% to 90% of them seen just once.

This sequence joins TRBV6-5 and TRBJ1-2; TRBD1 aligns across 7 bases. The sample taken for sequencing was peripheral blood. This receptor was obtained from a woman in her sixties or seventies with acute or convalescent COVID-19. The CDR3 region has the DNA TGTGCCAGCAAAAAGACAGGGTTTTGGGGCTACACCTTC. It translates to CASKKTGFWGYTF.